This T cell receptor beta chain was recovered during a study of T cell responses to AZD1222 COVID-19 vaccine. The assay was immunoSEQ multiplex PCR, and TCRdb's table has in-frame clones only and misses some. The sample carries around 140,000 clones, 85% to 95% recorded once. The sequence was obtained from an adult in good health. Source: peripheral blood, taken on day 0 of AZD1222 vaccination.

CDR3 bases: TGCGCCAGCAGCCGCATTTATTTCGACAGGGGCACAGATACGCAGTATTTT. Its protein product is CASSRIYFDRGTDTQYF. J is TRBJ2-3 and V is TRBV4-1, with 7 bases aligning to TRBD1. This CDR3 has 17 amino acids. Unmatched junction bases numbered 11, after V lost 4 bases and J lost 1 base. Germline CDR1 is MGHRA and CDR2 is YSYEKL.